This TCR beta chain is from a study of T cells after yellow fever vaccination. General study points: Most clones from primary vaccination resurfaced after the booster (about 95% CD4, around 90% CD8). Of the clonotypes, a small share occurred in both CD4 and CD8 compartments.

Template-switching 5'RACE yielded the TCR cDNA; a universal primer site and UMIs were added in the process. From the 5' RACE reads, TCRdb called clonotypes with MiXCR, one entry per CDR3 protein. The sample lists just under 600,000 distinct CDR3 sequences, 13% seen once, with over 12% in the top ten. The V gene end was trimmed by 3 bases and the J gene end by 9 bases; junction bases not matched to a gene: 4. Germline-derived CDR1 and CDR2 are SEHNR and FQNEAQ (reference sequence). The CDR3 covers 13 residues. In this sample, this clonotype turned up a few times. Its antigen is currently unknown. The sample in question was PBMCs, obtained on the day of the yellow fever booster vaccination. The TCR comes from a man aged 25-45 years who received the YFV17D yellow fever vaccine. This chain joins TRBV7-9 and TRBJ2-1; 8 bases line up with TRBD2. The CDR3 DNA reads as TGTGCCAGCAGCTTGACTAGCGCGAGTGAGCAGTTCTTC. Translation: CASSLTSASEQFF.